What follows describes a single TCR beta chain. Its target is unknown. The source of the sample is a study of T cell responses to AZD1222 COVID-19 vaccine. Study-wide findings and caveats: Increases in Spike-specific TCR breadth and depth were seen after two AZD1222 doses. Only six or seven AZD1222 recipients tested seropositive at baseline.

Assay: immunoSEQ multiplex PCR; the TCRdb copy retains only in-frame clones and omits some. The table has around 120,000 clones, roughly 88% seen once. Germline V gives CDR1 SNHLY, CDR2 FYNNEI. This CDR3 region has 13 residues. V lost 6 bases to trimming and J lost 6 bases, with 15 bases between them. This TCR was recovered from an adult in good health. The sequenced sample was peripheral blood, obtained on day 0 of AZD1222 vaccination. The V call is TRBV2, the J call TRBJ2-7; D is unclear. The DNA of the CDR3 is TGTGCCAGCAGCGGCCCCCTGAGGAGCGAGCAGTACTTC. This sequence encodes CASSGPLRSEQYF.